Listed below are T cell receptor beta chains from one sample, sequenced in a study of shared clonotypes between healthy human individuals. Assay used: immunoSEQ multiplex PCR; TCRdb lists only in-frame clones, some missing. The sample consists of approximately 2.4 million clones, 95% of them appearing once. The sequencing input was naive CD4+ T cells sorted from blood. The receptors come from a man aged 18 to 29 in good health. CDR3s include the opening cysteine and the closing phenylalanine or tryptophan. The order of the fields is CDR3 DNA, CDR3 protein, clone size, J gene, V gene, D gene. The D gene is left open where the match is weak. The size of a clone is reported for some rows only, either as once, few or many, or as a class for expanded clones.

DNA: TGTGCCATCAGCGACAGGGGAGAAGAGACCCAGTACTTC
CDR3: CAISDRGEETQYF
size: .
J: TRBJ2-5
V: TRBV10-3
D: TRBD1

DNA: TGTGCCAGCAGCGTAGGACTAGCGGGAAACACCGGGGAGCTGTTTTTT
CDR3: CASSVGLAGNTGELFF
size: .
J: TRBJ2-2
V: TRBV9
D: TRBD2

DNA: TGCGCCAGCAGTCCGGTGGGAGGGATGAACACTGAAGCTTTCTTT
CDR3: CASSPVGGMNTEAFF
size: .
J: TRBJ1-1
V: TRBV10-2
D: .

DNA: TGTGCCAGTAGGTGGGAAACCGGGGAGCTGTTTTTT
CDR3: CASRWETGELFF
size: few
J: TRBJ2-2
V: TRBV19
D: .

DNA: TGTGCCAGCAGCTCTCCGGGACTAGCCTACAAAGGGGCAGATACGCAGTATTTT
CDR3: CASSSPGLAYKGADTQYF
size: .
J: TRBJ2-3
V: TRBV5-4
D: TRBD2

DNA: TGTGCCAGCAGTGAGGGTGACAGGGCCTATGGCTACACCTTC
CDR3: CASSEGDRAYGYTF
size: .
J: TRBJ1-2
V: TRBV2
D: TRBD1

DNA: TGTGCCAGCAGCCAACCTCGACCGGGACTAGCGATGTACAATGAGCAGTTCTTC
CDR3: CASSQPRPGLAMYNEQFF
size: .
J: TRBJ2-1
V: TRBV5-4
D: TRBD2

DNA: TGTGCCAGCAGCTTAGACGGAACGGGGACGGACTCACCCCTCCACTTT
CDR3: CASSLDGTGTDSPLHF
size: .
J: TRBJ1-6
V: TRBV7-6
D: .

DNA: TGTGCCTGGAGAAGAGTAGCGGGAAAAGAGACCCAGTACTTC
CDR3: CAWRRVAGKETQYF
size: .
J: TRBJ2-5
V: TRBV30
D: TRBD2

DNA: TGTGCCAGTAGCCGGGGACAGGAGTACAATCAGCCCCAGCATTTT
CDR3: CASSRGQEYNQPQHF
size: .
J: TRBJ1-5
V: TRBV19
D: TRBD1

DNA: TGTGCCAGCAGCTTCTTCTCTCAGCCCCAGCATTTT
CDR3: CASSFFSQPQHF
size: .
J: TRBJ1-5
V: TRBV7-2
D: .

DNA: TGTGCCACACGGGGGCCCGGGGACGAATTTGAGCAGTTCTTC
CDR3: CATRGPGDEFEQFF
size: .
J: TRBJ2-1
V: TRBV11-2
D: .

DNA: TGTGCCAGCAGTGAGGACATTCGGAACTATGGCTACACCTTC
CDR3: CASSEDIRNYGYTF
size: few
J: TRBJ1-2
V: TRBV6-1
D: .

DNA: TGTGCCAGCTCAACGACAGGGGCCGGAGGCAATCAGCCCCAGCATTTT
CDR3: CASSTTGAGGNQPQHF
size: .
J: TRBJ1-5
V: TRBV18
D: TRBD1

DNA: TGTGCCAGCAGCTTAGACGGAAGCAATCAGCCCCAGCATTTT
CDR3: CASSLDGSNQPQHF
size: .
J: TRBJ1-5
V: TRBV5-4
D: .

DNA: TGTGCCAGCAGCCTAAAAGGACTAGCGGGGGGCACAGATACGCAGTATTTT
CDR3: CASSLKGLAGGTDTQYF
size: .
J: TRBJ2-3
V: TRBV14
D: TRBD2

DNA: TGCGCCAGCAGCCTCCTCGGACTAGCGGGGGGAGGCGGGGAGCTGTTTTTT
CDR3: CASSLLGLAGGGGELFF
size: .
J: TRBJ2-2
V: TRBV4-1
D: TRBD2

DNA: TGTGCCAGCAGCTTGGGGTGGGGTTATGGCTACACCTTC
CDR3: CASSLGWGYGYTF
size: .
J: TRBJ1-2
V: TRBV5-5
D: .

DNA: TGTGCCAGCAGCTTGGAAGCTAGCGGCTACGAGCAGTACTTC
CDR3: CASSLEASGYEQYF
size: .
J: TRBJ2-7
V: TRBV5-5
D: TRBD2

DNA: TGTGCCAGCACCCCGGGACAGGGTAGCGTGACCCAGTACTTC
CDR3: CASTPGQGSVTQYF
size: .
J: TRBJ2-5
V: TRBV6-5
D: TRBD1

DNA: TGTGCCAGCAGTCAGAACACAGGTGGGGAGCAGTACTTC
CDR3: CASSQNTGGEQYF
size: .
J: TRBJ2-7
V: TRBV6-6
D: .

DNA: TGTGCCAGCAGCCTAGGGGGCAGGGGTGAGGAAAAACTGTTTTTT
CDR3: CASSLGGRGEEKLFF
size: .
J: TRBJ1-4
V: TRBV28
D: TRBD1

DNA: TGTGCCAGTAGTCGCCCTTCCGGGACAGGGGGCACGTACGAGCAGTACTTC
CDR3: CASSRPSGTGGTYEQYF
size: .
J: TRBJ2-7
V: TRBV19
D: TRBD1